This T cell receptor (beta chain) is from a study of graft-versus-host responses after intestinal transplantation. Study information: Anti-thymocyte globulin was used for induction in all recipients, who then took tacrolimus and steroids for approximately three years. Study results and limitations: The presence of high graft-versus-host to host-versus-graft clonal ratios in allografts characterized patients with graft-donor T cell macrochimerism. Recipient marrow held GvH clones, some first seen in ileum or blood. After transplant, early declines in HvG clones were associated with peak levels of circulating GvH clones.

Profiled with immunoSEQ multiplex PCR; TCRdb holds only in-frame clones, not every one. The table has around 20,000 clones, roughly 82% seen once. The V gene's germline CDR1 is MGHRA and CDR2 YSYEKL. The junction had 1 base not matched to a gene; V was cut back by 4 bases and J by 5 bases. This CDR3 is built from 15 residues. Notes on this clone: Its antigen is as yet unknown.

This specimen consisted of PBMCs, obtained 14 days after transplant. This clonotype originated in a human patient who received an intestinal transplant, so some T cells may come from the graft donor. The chain employs TRBV4-1 and TRBJ2-1; 14 bases match TRBD2. CDR3 region: CASSPGLAGDNEQFF. In DNA, the CDR3 is TGCGCCAGCAGCCCGGGACTAGCGGGAGACAATGAGCAGTTCTTC.